This TCR beta chain was sequenced in a study of cytomegalovirus exposure and HLA in healthy donors. Study-wide background: The 95 to 150 validation repertoires, a later analysis reported, used the same platform as the approximately 670 first-cohort repertoires.

Broader study findings: Associated with cytomegalovirus, according to the listing, were 150 to 200 TCR beta chains. In vitro assays verified that three CMV-associated chains recognized CMV antigens specifically. Most TCR sequences were uncommon, yet certain public TCRs appeared in many donors.

CDR3 length: 18 residues. Germline CDR1 and CDR2: LNHNV and YYDKDF (reference sequence). The trim removed 0 bases at V and 0 bases at J, leaving 5 bases unmatched. A few counts support this clone. Its cognate antigen is unknown. Some clones are missing from TCRdb's copy, which holds only in-frame ones; the method was immunoSEQ multiplex PCR. The table includes approximately 160,000 clones, 85% to 90% detected once. This receptor was obtained from a woman aged 18-35 years in good health and CMV-seropositive. The chain carries TRBV15 and TRBJ2-7, with 13 bases lining up with TRBD2. The sample was PBMCs. As DNA, the CDR3 is TGTGCCACCAGCAGAGATCAAGGGACTAGCGGGATCTCCTACGAGCAGTACTTC. Amino acid sequence: CATSRDQGTSGISYEQYF.